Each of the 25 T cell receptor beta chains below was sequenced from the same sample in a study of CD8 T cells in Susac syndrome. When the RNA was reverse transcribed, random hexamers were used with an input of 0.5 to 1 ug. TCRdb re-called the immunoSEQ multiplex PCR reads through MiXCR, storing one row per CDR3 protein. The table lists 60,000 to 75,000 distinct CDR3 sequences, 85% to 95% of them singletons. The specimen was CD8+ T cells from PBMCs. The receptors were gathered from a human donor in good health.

CDR3 protein: CASSLPGLATDTQYF. The CDR3 DNA follows: TGTGCCAGCAGCTTACCGGGACTAGCCACAGATACGCAGTATTTT. The rearrangement links TRBV7-9 to TRBJ2-3; 9 bases are a match to TRBD2. The germline gives CDR1 SEHNR, CDR2 FQNEAQ (reference sequence). J lost 2 bases, V lost 2 bases, and 2 bases had no gene match. This CDR3 is built from 15 residues.

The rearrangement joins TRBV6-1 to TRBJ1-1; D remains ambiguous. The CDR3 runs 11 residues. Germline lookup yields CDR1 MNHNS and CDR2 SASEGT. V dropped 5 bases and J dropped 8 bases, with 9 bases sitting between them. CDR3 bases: TGTGCCAGCAGTTTCTATGGGGAAGCTTTCTTT. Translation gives CASSFYGEAFF.

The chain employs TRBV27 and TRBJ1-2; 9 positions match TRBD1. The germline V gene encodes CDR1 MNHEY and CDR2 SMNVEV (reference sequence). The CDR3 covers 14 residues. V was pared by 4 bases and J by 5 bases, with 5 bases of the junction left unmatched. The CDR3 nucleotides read TGTGCCAGCAGTTCAATGGACAGGGGATATGGCTACACCTTC. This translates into CASSSMDRGYGYTF.

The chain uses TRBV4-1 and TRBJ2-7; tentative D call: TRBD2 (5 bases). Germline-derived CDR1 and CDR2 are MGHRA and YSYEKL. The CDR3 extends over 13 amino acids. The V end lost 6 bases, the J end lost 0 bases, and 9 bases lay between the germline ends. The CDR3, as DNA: TGCGCCAGCAGTCATACTAGCTCCTACGAGCAGTACTTC. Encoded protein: CASSHTSSYEQYF.

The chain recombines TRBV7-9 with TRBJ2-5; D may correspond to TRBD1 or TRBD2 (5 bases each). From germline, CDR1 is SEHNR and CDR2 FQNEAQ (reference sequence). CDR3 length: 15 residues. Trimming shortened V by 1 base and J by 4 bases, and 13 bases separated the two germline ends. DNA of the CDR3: TGTGCCAGCAGCTTAGAGGGGACCCCCCCAGAGACCCAGTACTTC. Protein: CASSLEGTPPETQYF.

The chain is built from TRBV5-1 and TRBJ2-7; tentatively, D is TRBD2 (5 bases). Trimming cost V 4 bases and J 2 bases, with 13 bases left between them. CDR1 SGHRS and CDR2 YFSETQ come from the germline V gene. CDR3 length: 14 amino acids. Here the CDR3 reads CASSGGRGAYEQYF. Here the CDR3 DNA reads TGCGCCAGCAGCGGAGGAAGAGGAGCCTACGAGCAGTACTTC.

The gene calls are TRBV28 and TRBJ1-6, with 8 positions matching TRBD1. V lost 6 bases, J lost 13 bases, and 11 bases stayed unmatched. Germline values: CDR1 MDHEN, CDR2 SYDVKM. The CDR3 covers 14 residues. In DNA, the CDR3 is TGTGCCAGCAGCCGACAGGGGCGAAAGGCCCCCCTCCACTTT. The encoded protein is CASSRQGRKAPLHF.

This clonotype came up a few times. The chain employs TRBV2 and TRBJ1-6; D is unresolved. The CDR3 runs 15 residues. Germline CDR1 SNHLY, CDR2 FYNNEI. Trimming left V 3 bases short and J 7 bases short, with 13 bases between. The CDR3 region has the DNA TGTGCCAGCAGTGATACGGGGTATGACAATTCACCCCTCCACTTT. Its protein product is CASSDTGYDNSPLHF.

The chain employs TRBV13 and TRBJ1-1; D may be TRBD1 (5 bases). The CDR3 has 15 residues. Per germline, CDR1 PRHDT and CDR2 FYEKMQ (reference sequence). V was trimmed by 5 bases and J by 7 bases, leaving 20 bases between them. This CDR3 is CASSATGTDDFEAFF. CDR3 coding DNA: TGTGCCAGCAGCGCGACCGGGACGGATGATTTTGAAGCTTTCTTT. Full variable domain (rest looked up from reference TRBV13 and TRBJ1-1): AAGVIQSPRHLIKEKRETATLKCYPIPRHDTVYWYQQGPGQDPQFLISFYEKMQSDKGSIPDRFSAQQFSDYHSELNMSSLELGDSALYFCASSATGTDDFEAFFGQGTRLTVV.

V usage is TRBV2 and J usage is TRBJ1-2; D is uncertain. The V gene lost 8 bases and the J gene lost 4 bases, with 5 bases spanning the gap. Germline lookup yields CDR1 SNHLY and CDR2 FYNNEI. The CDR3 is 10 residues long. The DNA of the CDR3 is TGTGCCAGCGGGAGCTATGGCTACACCTTC. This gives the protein CASGSYGYTF. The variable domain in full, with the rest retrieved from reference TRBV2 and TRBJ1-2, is EPEVTQTPSHQVTQMGQEVILRCVPISNHLYFYWYRQILGQKVEFLVSFYNNEISEKSEIFDDQFSVERPDGSNFTLKIRSTKLEDSAMYFCASGSYGYTFGSGTRLTVV.

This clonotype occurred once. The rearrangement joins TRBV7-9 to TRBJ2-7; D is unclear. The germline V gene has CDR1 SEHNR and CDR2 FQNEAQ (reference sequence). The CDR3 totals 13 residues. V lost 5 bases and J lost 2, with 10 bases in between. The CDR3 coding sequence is TGTGCCAGCAGCCGTGATGTACCCTACGAGCAGTACGTC. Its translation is CASSRDVPYEQYV.

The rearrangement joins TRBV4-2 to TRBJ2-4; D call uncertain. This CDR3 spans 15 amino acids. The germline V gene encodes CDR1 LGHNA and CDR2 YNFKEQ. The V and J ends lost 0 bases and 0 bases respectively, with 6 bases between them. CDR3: CASSQEGEAKNIQYF. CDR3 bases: TGTGCCAGCAGCCAAGAGGGTGAAGCCAAAAACATTCAGTACTTC.

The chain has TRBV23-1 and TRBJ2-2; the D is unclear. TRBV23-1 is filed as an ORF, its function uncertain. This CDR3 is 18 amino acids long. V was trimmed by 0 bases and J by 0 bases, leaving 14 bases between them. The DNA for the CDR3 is TGCGCCAGCAGTCAATCTTCCCGGACGGAAACGAACACCGGGGAGCTGTTTTTT. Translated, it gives CASSQSSRTETNTGELFF.

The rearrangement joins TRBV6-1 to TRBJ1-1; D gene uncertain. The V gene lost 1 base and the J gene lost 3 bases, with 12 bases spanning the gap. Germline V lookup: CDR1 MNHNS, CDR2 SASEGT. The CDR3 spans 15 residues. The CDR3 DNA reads TGTGCCAGCAGTGAAGGTAGCTATGGGGACACTGAAGCTTTCTTT. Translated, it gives CASSEGSYGDTEAFF.

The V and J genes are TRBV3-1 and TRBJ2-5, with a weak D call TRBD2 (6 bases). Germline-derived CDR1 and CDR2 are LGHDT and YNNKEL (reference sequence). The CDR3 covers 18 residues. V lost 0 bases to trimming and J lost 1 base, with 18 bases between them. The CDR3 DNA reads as TGTGCCAGCAGCCAAGATGCCCCGGGACTGCCGGGCCAAGAGACCCAGTACTTC. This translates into CASSQDAPGLPGQETQYF.

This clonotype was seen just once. Here the CDR3 DNA reads TGTGCCAGCAATTCCGCTTATCCCGGGGAGCTGTTTTTT. Translation gives CASNSAYPGELFF. The gene calls are TRBV6-5 and TRBJ2-2; D gene ambiguous. This CDR3 has 13 residues. The germline V and J ends were trimmed by 7 bases and 6 bases, with 12 bases remaining between them. Per the germline V gene, CDR1 is MNHEY and CDR2 is SVGAGI.

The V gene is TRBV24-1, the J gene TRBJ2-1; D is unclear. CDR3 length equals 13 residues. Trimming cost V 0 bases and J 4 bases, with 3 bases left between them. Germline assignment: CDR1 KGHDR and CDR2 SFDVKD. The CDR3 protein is CATSDLLYNEQFF. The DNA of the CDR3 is TGTGCCACCAGTGATTTGTTGTACAATGAGCAGTTCTTC.

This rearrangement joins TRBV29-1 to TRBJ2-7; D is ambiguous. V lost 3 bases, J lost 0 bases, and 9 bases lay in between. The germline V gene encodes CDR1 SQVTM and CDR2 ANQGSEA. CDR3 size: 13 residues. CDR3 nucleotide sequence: TGCAGCGTTGATATGAGAGACTCCTACGAGCAGTACTTC. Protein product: CSVDMRDSYEQYF.

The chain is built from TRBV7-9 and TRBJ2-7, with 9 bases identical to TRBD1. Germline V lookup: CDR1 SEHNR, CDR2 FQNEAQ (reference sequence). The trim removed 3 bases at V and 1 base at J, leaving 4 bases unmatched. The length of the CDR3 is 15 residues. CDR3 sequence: CASSLGTGRSYEQYV. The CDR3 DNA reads TGTGCCAGCAGCTTGGGGACAGGGAGGTCCTACGAGCAGTACGTC.

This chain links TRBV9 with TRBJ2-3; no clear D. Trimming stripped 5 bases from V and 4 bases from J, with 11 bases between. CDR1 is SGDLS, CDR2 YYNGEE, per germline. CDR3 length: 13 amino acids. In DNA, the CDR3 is TGTGCCAGCAGTAAAATTCCAGCAGATACGCAGTATTTT. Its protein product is CASSKIPADTQYF.

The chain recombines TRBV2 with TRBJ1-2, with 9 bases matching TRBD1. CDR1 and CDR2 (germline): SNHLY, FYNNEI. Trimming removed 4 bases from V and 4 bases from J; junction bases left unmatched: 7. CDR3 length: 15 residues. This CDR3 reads CASSATGGESYGYTF. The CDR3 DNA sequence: TGTGCCAGCAGTGCCACAGGGGGCGAAAGCTATGGCTACACCTTC.

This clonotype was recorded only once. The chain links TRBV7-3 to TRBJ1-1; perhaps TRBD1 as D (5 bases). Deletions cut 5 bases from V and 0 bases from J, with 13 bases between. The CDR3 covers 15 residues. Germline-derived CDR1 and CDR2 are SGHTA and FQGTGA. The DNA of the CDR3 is TGTGCCAGCAGCCCCGAATGGGGGATGAACACTGAAGCTTTCTTT. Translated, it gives CASSPEWGMNTEAFF.

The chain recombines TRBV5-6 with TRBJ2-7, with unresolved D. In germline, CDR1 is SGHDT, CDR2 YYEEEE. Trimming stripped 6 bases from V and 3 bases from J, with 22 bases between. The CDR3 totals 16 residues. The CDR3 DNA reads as TGTGCCAGCACCATCTCCGTCGCTGGATATCTCTACGAGCAGTACTTC. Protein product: CASTISVAGYLYEQYF.

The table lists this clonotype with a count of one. The CDR3 DNA reads TGTGCCAGCAGCTTGAGCAGCGTCTATGGCTACACCTTC. This gives the protein CASSLSSVYGYTF. The chain joins TRBV5-6 to TRBJ1-2; no definite D call. The germline V and J ends were trimmed by 1 base and 4 bases, with 8 bases remaining between them. Germline V gene data show CDR1 as SGHDT and CDR2 as YYEEEE. The CDR3 sequence is 13 residues long.

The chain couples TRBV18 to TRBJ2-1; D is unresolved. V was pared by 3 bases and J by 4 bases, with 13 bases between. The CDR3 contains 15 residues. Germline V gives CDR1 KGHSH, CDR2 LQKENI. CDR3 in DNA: TGTGCCAGCTCACCTTTCGTGGGAACATACAATGAGCAGTTCTTC. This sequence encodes CASSPFVGTYNEQFF.